Below, 17 T cell receptor beta chains from the same sample are listed, as sequenced in a study of shared T cell receptors in the human thymus. Sequencing used immunoSEQ multiplex PCR; TCRdb keeps in-frame clones, though not all of them. The sample holds hundreds of thousands of clones, around 87% seen once. These data were also reused for a study on human thymus T cells.

Sequencing was performed on thymocytes. The origin of the receptors is a boy younger than two with a congenital heart defect.

This chain connects TRBV14 to TRBJ1-4, with 9 bases aligning to TRBD1. Germline CDR1 reads SGHDN; CDR2 reads FVKESK. The length of the CDR3 is 17 residues. V was clipped by 4 bases and J by 8 bases; unmatched bases: 14. As DNA, the CDR3 is TGTGCCAGCAGCCGCCCAACAGGGGGCCGGAGGGACGAAAAACTGTTTTTT. It translates to CASSRPTGGRRDEKLFF.

The rearrangement joins TRBV6-6 to TRBJ1-2; TRBD1 is a possible D gene (5 bases). This CDR3 is built from 14 residues. CDR1 and CDR2 from the germline V gene are MNHNY and SVGAGI (reference sequence). V gave up 5 bases and J gave up 6 bases, with 16 bases separating them. CDR3 in DNA: TGTGCCAGCAGTCACGGGACCGGGGGGGATGGCTACACCTTC. Translated, it gives CASSHGTGGDGYTF.

The J gene is TRBJ1-2, the V gene TRBV4-3; 9 bases are a match to TRBD1. V trimming: 3 bases; J trimming: 5 bases; junction bases outside the gene matches: 10. CDR1 is LGHNA and CDR2 is YSLEER in the germline V gene. The CDR3 runs 16 residues. This chain's CDR3 is CASSHTPGQGLYGYTF. CDR3 nucleotide sequence: TGCGCCAGCAGCCACACCCCGGGACAGGGTTTGTATGGCTACACCTTC.

About this clone itself: Different DNA sequences within this sample yield the same CDR3. The gene calls are TRBV9 and TRBJ2-7; no clear D. The CDR3 loop spans 14 amino acids. Deletions cut 0 bases from V and 0 bases from J, with 7 bases between. CDR1 SGDLS and CDR2 YYNGEE come from the germline V gene. Here the CDR3 reads CASSVVADSYEQYF. In DNA form, the CDR3 reads TGTGCCAGCAGCGTAGTGGCGGACTCCTACGAGCAGTACTTC.

This clone was observed a handful of times. The chain couples TRBV28 to TRBJ2-6, with D perhaps matching TRBD1 (5 bases). The CDR3 is 14 residues long. V was pared by 5 bases and J by 2 bases, with 7 bases between. Germline V gene sequence: CDR1 MDHEN, CDR2 SYDVKM. The CDR3 sequence is CASSSRAGANVLTF. CDR3 nucleotides: TGTGCCAGCAGTAGCAGGGCTGGGGCCAACGTCCTGACTTTC.

This clone was seen a few times. The rearrangement links TRBV6-4 to TRBJ2-7; TRBD2 matches 16 bases. This CDR3 spans 19 amino acids. Unmatched junction bases numbered 17, after V lost 6 bases and J lost 6 bases. CDR1 is MRHNA and CDR2 is SNTAGT in the germline V gene. CDR3 DNA: TGTGCCAGCAGGTTCCACCACGGGACTAGCGGGAGGGGGGTGTCCGAGCAGTACTTC. Protein: CASRFHHGTSGRGVSEQYF.

This sequence joins TRBV7-8 and TRBJ1-5; a weak D match, TRBD1 (6 bases). Germline CDR1 SGHVS, CDR2 FQNEAQ. The CDR3 is made up of 16 amino acids. The germline V and J ends were trimmed by 6 bases and 0 bases, with 15 bases remaining between them. CDR3 residues: CASRYGGANSNQPQHF. The DNA of the CDR3 is TGTGCCAGCAGATACGGGGGGGCCAATAGCAATCAGCCCCAGCATTTT.

The chain joins TRBV2 to TRBJ2-7, with a possible D match to TRBD1 (6 bases). Germline loops: CDR1 SNHLY, CDR2 FYNNEI. This CDR3 contains 17 residues. V lost 3 bases to trimming and J lost 3 bases, with 21 bases between them. CDR3 residues: CASSDGKQGVRVYEQYF. Here the CDR3 DNA reads TGTGCCAGCAGTGATGGCAAACAGGGCGTTAGAGTCTACGAGCAGTACTTC.

The chain links TRBV4-1 to TRBJ1-1; the match to TRBD1 covers 9 bases. Germline V gene lookup returns CDR1 MGHRA and CDR2 YSYEKL. The junction had 8 bases not matched to a gene; V was cut back by 2 bases and J by 4 bases. The CDR3 has 16 residues. CDR3 DNA sequence: TGCGCCAGCAGCCAACCTACAGGGGGCGATTTCACTGAAGCTTTCTTT. Its translation is CASSQPTGGDFTEAFF.

This chain uses TRBV4-3 with TRBJ2-7; D perhaps matches TRBD2 (6 bases). V lost 4 bases and J lost 4, with 17 bases in between. This CDR3 spans 15 amino acids. In germline, CDR1 is LGHNA, CDR2 YSLEER. In DNA, the CDR3 is TGCGCCAGCAGCCCAGTCATGGGACTCGCATACGAGCAGTACTTC. Translating it yields CASSPVMGLAYEQYF.

The CDR3 loop reads CASSLGGGPEAFF. Here the CDR3 DNA reads TGCGCCAGCAGCTTAGGAGGGGGCCCTGAAGCTTTCTTT. V and J are TRBV5-1 and TRBJ1-1, with TRBD1 identical over 7 bases. Germline V lookup: CDR1 SGHRS, CDR2 YFSETQ. The CDR3 contains 13 residues. V lost 2 bases, J lost 6 bases, and 4 bases stayed unmatched.

The chain joins TRBV5-1 to TRBJ1-1; D gene uncertain. This CDR3 is built from 14 residues. Looked up from germline, CDR1 is SGHRS and CDR2 is YFSETQ. V lost 2 bases to trimming and J lost 2 bases, with 10 bases between them. The CDR3 protein is CASSFSGVNTEAFF. The CDR3 DNA reads as TGCGCCAGCAGCTTCTCCGGGGTCAACACTGAAGCTTTCTTT. Combining the CDR3 with reference TRBV5-1 and TRBJ1-1 gives the whole variable domain KAGVTQTPRYLIKTRGQQVTLSCSPISGHRSVSWYQQTPGQGLQFLFEYFSETQRNKGNFPGRFSGRQFSNSRSEMNVSTLELGDSALYLCASSFSGVNTEAFFGQGTRLTVV.

This chain connects TRBV6-5 to TRBJ2-5; D uncertain. Trimming shortened V by 7 bases and J by 4 bases, and 16 bases separated the two germline ends. The CDR3 consists of 14 residues. Germline V gene sequence: CDR1 MNHEY, CDR2 SVGAGI. The CDR3 DNA reads TGTGCCAGCAAGCAGGCCGGCAGAACAGAGACCCAGTACTTC. Amino acid sequence: CASKQAGRTETQYF.

The chain couples TRBV5-1 to TRBJ2-7, with D maybe TRBD2 (5 bases). This CDR3 is 16 amino acids long. The germline V gene encodes CDR1 SGHRS and CDR2 YFSETQ. The V gene lost 1 base and the J gene lost 0 bases, with 14 bases spanning the gap. The CDR3 here is CASSLYQRRDSYEQYF. Here the CDR3 DNA reads TGCGCCAGCAGCTTGTATCAACGCCGGGACTCCTACGAGCAGTACTTC.

This chain connects TRBV19 to TRBJ2-7; maybe TRBD1 (5 bases). Trimming pared 4 bases from V and 2 bases from J, leaving 12 bases between. The CDR3 loop spans 14 amino acids. The germline CDR1 and CDR2 sequences are LNHDA and SQIVND (reference sequence). The DNA of the CDR3 is TGTGCCAGTAGTACAGGGTTTAGGACCTACGAGCAGTACTTC. The encoded protein is CASSTGFRTYEQYF.

The CDR3 coding sequence is TGCGCCAGCAGCCAAGAGGCTAGCGGGCATACGCAGTATTTT. Translation gives CASSQEASGHTQYF. J is TRBJ2-3 and V is TRBV4-1; 8 nucleotides line up with TRBD2. CDR1 is MGHRA, CDR2 YSYEKL, per germline. This CDR3 spans 14 amino acids. Germline trimming cut 0 bases from V and 7 bases from J; bases unmatched to any gene: 3.

This rearrangement joins TRBV5-6 to TRBJ2-1; D is possibly TRBD2 (5 bases). Germline-derived CDR1 and CDR2 are SGHDT and YYEEEE. This CDR3 has 17 amino acids. V was clipped by 0 bases and J by 0 bases, with 13 bases between them. The CDR3 DNA reads as TGTGCCAGCAGCTTGGGGCCACTAGGGAGCTCCTACAATGAGCAGTTCTTC. Protein sequence: CASSLGPLGSSYNEQFF.